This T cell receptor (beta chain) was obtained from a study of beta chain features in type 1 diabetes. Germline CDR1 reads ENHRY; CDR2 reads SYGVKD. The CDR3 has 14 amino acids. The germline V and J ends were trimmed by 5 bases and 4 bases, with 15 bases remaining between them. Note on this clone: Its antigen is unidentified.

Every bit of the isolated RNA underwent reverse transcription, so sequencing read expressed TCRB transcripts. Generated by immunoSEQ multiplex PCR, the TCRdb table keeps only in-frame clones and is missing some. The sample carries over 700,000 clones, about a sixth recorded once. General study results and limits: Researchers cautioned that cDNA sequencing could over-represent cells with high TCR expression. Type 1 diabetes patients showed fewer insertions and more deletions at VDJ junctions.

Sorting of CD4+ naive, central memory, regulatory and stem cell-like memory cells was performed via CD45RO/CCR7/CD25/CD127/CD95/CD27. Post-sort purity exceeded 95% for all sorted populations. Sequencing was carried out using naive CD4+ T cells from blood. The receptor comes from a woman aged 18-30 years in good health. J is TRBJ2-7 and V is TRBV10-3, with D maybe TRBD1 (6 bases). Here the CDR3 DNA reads TGTGCCATCAGTCCGGGTACAGGGCTGTACGAGCAGTACTTC. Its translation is CAISPGTGLYEQYF.